Listed here are 3 T cell receptor beta chains from one sample, sequenced in a study of cytomegalovirus exposure and HLA in healthy donors. Primers: 60 Vbeta forward and 13 Jbeta reverse. The table came from immunoSEQ multiplex PCR; TCRdb's copy has only in-frame clones and leaves some out. The sample includes 100,000 to 150,000 clones, 75% of them seen just once. Input material: PBMCs. The origin of the receptors is a woman aged 45-65 years in good health and CMV-seronegative.

This sequence joins TRBV7-2 and TRBJ2-7; 9 bases align to TRBD1. Germline CDR1 and CDR2: SGHTA and FQGNSA. The CDR3 consists of 15 residues. After removal of 3 bases from V and 0 bases from J, the junction contained 3 bases not matched to a gene. The CDR3 loop is CASSFGTGSSYEQYF. The CDR3 coding sequence is TGTGCCAGCAGCTTCGGGACAGGGTCCTCCTACGAGCAGTACTTC.

Worth noting for this clone: The junction departs from the called germline gene at one end, perhaps through a read error. The chain links TRBV28 to TRBJ2-7, with 10 bases matching TRBD1. Germline V gene sequence: CDR1 MDHEN, CDR2 SYDVKM. The CDR3 totals 15 residues. The CDR3 loop is CASSPTGQGTGEQHF. CDR3 DNA: TGTGCCAGCAGCCCTACGGGACAGGGGACGGGCGAGCAGCACTTC.

V usage is TRBV6-6 and J usage is TRBJ2-5; 7 bases fit TRBD1. Losses at the gene ends were 4 bases for V and 4 bases for J; bases not matched to a gene: 9. Germline CDR1 and CDR2: MNHNY and SVGAGI (reference sequence). The CDR3 totals 15 residues. The CDR3, as DNA: TGTGCCAGCAGTTCCCCGACAGGGCTGGGAGAGACCCAGTACTTC. It codes for CASSSPTGLGETQYF.